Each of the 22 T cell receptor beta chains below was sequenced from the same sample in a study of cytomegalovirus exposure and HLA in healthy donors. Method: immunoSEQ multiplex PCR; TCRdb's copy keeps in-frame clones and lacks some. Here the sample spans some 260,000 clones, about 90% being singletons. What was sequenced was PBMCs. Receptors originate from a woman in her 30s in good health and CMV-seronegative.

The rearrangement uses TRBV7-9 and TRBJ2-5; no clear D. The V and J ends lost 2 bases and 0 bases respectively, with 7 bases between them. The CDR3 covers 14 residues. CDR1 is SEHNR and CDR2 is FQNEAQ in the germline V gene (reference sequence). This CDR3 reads CASSLRSNQETQYF. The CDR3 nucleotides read TGTGCCAGCAGCTTACGGTCAAACCAAGAGACCCAGTACTTC.

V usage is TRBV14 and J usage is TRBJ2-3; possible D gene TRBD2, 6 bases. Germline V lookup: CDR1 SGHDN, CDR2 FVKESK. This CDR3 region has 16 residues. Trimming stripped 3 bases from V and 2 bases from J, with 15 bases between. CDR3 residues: CASSHPGLTYTDTQYF. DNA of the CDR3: TGTGCCAGCAGCCACCCGGGACTCACATACACAGATACGCAGTATTTT.

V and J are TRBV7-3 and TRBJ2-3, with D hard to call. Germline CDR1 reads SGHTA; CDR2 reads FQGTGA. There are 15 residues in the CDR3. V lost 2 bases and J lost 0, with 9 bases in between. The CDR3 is CASSLDPTSTDTQYF. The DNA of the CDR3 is TGTGCCAGCAGCTTAGACCCAACGAGCACAGATACGCAGTATTTT.

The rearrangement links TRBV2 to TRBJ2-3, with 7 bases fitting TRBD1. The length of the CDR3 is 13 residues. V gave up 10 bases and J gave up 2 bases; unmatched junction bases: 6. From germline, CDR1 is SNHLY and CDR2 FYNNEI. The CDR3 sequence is CATGRGYTDTQYF. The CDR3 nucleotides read TGTGCCACGGGCAGGGGGTACACAGATACGCAGTATTTT.

The DNA of the CDR3 is TGTGCCAGCGACATCACAGGGAGTGCCGGGGAGCTGTTTTTT. Its protein product is CASDITGSAGELFF. J is TRBJ2-2 and V is TRBV2; perhaps TRBD1 as D (6 bases). The CDR3 runs 14 residues. V lost 8 bases and J 6 bases, leaving 16 bases between the germline ends. From germline, CDR1 is SNHLY and CDR2 FYNNEI.

The CDR3: CASSGVGAMNIQYF. Here the CDR3 DNA reads TGTGCCAGCAGTGGCGTCGGGGCGATGAACATTCAGTACTTC. The chain is built from TRBV25-1 and TRBJ2-4, with D perhaps being TRBD1 or TRBD2 (5 bases each). CDR3 size: 14 residues. CDR1 and CDR2 (germline): MGHDK, SYGVNS. V was trimmed by 4 bases and J by 7 bases, leaving 14 bases between them.

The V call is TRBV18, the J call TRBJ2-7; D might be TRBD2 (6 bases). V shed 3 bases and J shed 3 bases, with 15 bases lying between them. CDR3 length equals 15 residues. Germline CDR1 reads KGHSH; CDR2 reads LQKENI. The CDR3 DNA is TGTGCCAGCTCACCCCCGGGGACTCCCTTCTACGAGCAGTACTTC. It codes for CASSPPGTPFYEQYF. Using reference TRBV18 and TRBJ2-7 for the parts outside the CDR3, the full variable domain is NAGVMQNPRHLVRRRGQEARLRCSPMKGHSHVYWYRQLPEEGLKFMVYLQKENIIDESGMPKERFSAEFPKEGPSILRIQQVVRGDSAAYFCASSPPGTPFYEQYFGPGTRLTVT.

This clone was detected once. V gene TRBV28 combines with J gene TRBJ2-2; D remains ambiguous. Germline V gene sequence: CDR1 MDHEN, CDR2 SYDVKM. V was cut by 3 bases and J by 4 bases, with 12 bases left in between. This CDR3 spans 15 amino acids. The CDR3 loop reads CASSFQTDATGELFF. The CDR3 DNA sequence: TGTGCCAGCAGTTTTCAAACGGACGCCACCGGGGAGCTGTTTTTT.

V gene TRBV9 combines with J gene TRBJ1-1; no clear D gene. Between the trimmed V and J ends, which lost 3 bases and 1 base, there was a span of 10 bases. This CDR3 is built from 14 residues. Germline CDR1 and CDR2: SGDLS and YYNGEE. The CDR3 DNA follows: TGTGCCAGCAGCGCGAGTGTGGGGAACACTGAAGCTTTCTTT. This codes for CASSASVGNTEAFF.

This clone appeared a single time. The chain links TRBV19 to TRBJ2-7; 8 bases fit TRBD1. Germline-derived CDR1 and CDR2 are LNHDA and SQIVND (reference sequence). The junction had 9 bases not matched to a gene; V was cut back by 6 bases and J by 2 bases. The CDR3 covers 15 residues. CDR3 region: CASSIQPGGPYEQYF. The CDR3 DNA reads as TGTGCCAGTAGCATTCAGCCAGGGGGCCCCTACGAGCAGTACTTC.

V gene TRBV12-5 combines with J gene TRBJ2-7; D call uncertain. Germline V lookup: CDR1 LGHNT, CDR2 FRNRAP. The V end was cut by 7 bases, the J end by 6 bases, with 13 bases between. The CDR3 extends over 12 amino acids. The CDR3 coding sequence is TGTGCTAGTGCTCCCCGGAGAGGCGAGCAGTACTTC. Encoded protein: CASAPRRGEQYF.

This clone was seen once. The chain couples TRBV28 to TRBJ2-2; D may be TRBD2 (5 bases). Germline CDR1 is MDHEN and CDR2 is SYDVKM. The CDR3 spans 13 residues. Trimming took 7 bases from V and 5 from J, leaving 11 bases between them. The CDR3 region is CASTITGTGELFF. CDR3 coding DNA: TGTGCCAGCACCATAACGGGGACCGGGGAGCTGTTTTTT.

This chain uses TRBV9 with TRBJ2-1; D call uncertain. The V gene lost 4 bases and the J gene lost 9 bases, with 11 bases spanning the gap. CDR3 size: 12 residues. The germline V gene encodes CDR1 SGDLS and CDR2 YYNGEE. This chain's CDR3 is CASSHNLGEQFF. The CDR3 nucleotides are TGTGCCAGCAGCCATAATCTGGGTGAGCAGTTCTTC.

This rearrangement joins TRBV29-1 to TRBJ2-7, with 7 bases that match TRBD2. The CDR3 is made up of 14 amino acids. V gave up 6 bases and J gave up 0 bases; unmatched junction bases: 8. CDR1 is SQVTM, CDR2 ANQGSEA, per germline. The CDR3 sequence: CSVVLTSFSYEQYF. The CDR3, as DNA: TGCAGCGTGGTACTGACTAGCTTCTCCTACGAGCAGTACTTC.

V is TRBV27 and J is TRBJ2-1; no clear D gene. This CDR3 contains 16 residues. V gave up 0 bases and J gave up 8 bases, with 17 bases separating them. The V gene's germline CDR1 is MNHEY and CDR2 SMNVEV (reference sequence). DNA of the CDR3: TGTGCCAGCAGTTTATCCGCCTCGGTGCTCGGCTATGAGCAGTTCTTC. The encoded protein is CASSLSASVLGYEQFF.

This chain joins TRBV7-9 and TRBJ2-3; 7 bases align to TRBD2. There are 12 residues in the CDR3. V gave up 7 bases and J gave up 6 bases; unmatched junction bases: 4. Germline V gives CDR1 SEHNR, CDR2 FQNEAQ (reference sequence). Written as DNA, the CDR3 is TGTGCCAGCAAGGGGAGGGGCGATACGCAGTATTTT. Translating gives CASKGRGDTQYF.

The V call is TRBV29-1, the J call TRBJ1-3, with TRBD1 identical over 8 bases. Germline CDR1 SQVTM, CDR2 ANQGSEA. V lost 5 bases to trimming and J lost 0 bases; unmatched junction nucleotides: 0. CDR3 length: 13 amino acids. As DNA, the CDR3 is TGCAGCGTTACAGGGGGCTCTGGAAACACCATATATTTT. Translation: CSVTGGSGNTIYF.

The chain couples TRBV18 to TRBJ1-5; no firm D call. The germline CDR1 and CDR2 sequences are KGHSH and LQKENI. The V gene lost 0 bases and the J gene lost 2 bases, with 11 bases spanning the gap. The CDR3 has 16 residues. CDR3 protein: CASSPPGMEGNQPQHF. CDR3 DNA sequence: TGTGCCAGCTCACCACCGGGGATGGAGGGCAATCAGCCCCAGCATTTT.

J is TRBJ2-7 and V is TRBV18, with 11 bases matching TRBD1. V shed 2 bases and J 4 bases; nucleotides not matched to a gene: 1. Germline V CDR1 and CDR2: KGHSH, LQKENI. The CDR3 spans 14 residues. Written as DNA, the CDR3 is TGTGCCAGCTCACCAGGGACAGGGGGATACGAGCAGTACTTC. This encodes CASSPGTGGYEQYF.

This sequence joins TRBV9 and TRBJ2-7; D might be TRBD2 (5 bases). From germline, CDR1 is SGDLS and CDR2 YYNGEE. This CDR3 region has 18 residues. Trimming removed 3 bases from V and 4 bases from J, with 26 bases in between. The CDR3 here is CASSGGGSMGADGYEQYF. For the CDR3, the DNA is TGTGCCAGCAGCGGAGGTGGGAGTATGGGAGCGGACGGATACGAGCAGTACTTC.

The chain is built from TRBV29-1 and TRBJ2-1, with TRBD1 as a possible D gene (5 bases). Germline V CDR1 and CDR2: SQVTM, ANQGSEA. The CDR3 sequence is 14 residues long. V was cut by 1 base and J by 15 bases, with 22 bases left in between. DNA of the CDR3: TGCAGCGTTGAAGGAGCGACAGTATCCCCCCCGGGGTTCTTC. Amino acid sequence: CSVEGATVSPPGFF.

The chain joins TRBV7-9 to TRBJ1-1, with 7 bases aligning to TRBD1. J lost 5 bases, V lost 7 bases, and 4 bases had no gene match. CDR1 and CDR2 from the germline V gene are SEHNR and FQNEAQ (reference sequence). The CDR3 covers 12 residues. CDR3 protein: CASNKQGTEAFF. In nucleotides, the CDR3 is TGTGCCAGCAACAAACAGGGGACTGAAGCTTTCTTT.